Below are 18 T cell receptor beta chains sequenced from a single sample in a study of T cell clonotyping in hematopoietic cell transplantation. Libraries were prepared by immunoSEQ multiplex PCR; TCRdb keeps only in-frame clonotypes and omits some of them. Of 12,000 or so clones listed, roughly 50% are singletons. The sample was peripheral blood mononuclear cells. The receptors here all came from a man aged 50-59 years in good health. Some clones in this sample may be carry-over from other donors' samples.

This clone has more than one count but fewer than ten. The chain combines TRBV4-1 with TRBJ2-7; D remains unclear. CDR1 is MGHRA, CDR2 YSYEKL, per germline. V was shortened by 2 bases and J by 3 bases, with 2 bases between the two germline ends. CDR3 length: 11 amino acids. CDR3 protein: CASSQNYEQYF. Here the CDR3 DNA reads TGCGCCAGCAGCCAAAACTACGAGCAGTACTTC.

The chain combines TRBV30 with TRBJ2-1; 10 bases fit TRBD2. The CDR3 is 15 amino acids. Germline CDR1 reads GTSNPN; CDR2 reads SVGIG (reference sequence). V shed 3 bases, J shed 7 bases, and the junction held 9 bases outside the gene matches. This CDR3 reads CAWSAPGLASNEQFF. CDR3 nucleotides: TGTGCCTGGAGCGCTCCGGGACTAGCGTCTAATGAGCAGTTCTTC.

This clone was detected only once. The rearrangement joins TRBV6-5 to TRBJ1-2; the D gene is possibly TRBD1 (5 bases). Germline V gene sequence: CDR1 MNHEY, CDR2 SVGAGI. The V and J ends lost 7 bases and 3 bases respectively, with 18 bases between them. This CDR3 has 15 residues. CDR3 DNA sequence: TGTGCCAGCACCGTATCGGGACTTCTAGACTATGGCTACACCTTC. Protein: CASTVSGLLDYGYTF.

This clone is a singleton in its sample. The chain uses TRBV25-1 and TRBJ2-7; TRBD1 matches 7 bases. CDR1 and CDR2 from the germline V gene are MGHDK and SYGVNS. J was trimmed by 5 bases and V by 3 bases; bases with no gene match: 7. The CDR3 runs to 14 residues. The CDR3 DNA reads as TGTGCCAGCAGTGACAGACAGGGCGGACACGAGCAGTACTTC. Its translation is CASSDRQGGHEQYF.

V usage is TRBV30 and J usage is TRBJ2-5, with TRBD1 matching 7 bases. CDR1 and CDR2 (germline): GTSNPN, SVGIG (reference sequence). The V segment lost 2 bases and the J segment 5 bases; nucleotides outside the gene matches: 11. The CDR3 has 15 residues. The chain's CDR3 is CAWSIPTGLGETQYF. The CDR3 nucleotides read TGTGCCTGGAGTATACCGACAGGGTTGGGGGAGACCCAGTACTTC.

This clone was detected only a few times. The rearrangement joins TRBV30 to TRBJ2-5; D call uncertain. The germline gives CDR1 GTSNPN, CDR2 SVGIG (reference sequence). V lost 1 base, J lost 1 base, and 1 base lay in between. The CDR3 has 11 residues. CDR3 DNA sequence: TGTGCCTGGAGTGCCCAAGAGACCCAGTACTTC. This translates into CAWSAQETQYF.

This clone was seen a few times. V gene TRBV11-3 combines with J gene TRBJ1-2; 9 nucleotides agree with TRBD1. The CDR3 loop spans 15 amino acids. Germline V gives CDR1 SGHNT, CDR2 YENEEA. With 4 bases clipped from V and 4 bases from J, the junction kept 7 bases outside the gene matches. CDR3 nucleotides: TGTGCCAGCAGCTGGGCGGGACAGGGCATCTATGGCTACACCTTC. Its translation: CASSWAGQGIYGYTF.

V gene TRBV4-1 combines with J gene TRBJ1-2; 7 bases map to TRBD1. In germline, CDR1 is MGHRA, CDR2 YSYEKL. J gave up 3 bases and V 4 bases, and 5 bases lay outside the gene matches. This CDR3 is built from 14 residues. The CDR3 sequence: CASSPRQGDYGYTF. CDR3 sequence (DNA): TGCGCCAGCAGCCCCCGACAGGGAGACTATGGCTACACCTTC.

V and J are TRBV7-9 and TRBJ2-2, with D perhaps TRBD1 (6 bases). Germline loops: CDR1 SEHNR, CDR2 FQNEAQ (reference sequence). This CDR3 comprises 16 residues. Trimming took 4 bases from V and 0 from J, leaving 12 bases between them. CDR3 bases: TGTGCCAGCAGCTCCGGACAGCAACCGAACACCGGGGAGCTGTTTTTT. This translates into CASSSGQQPNTGELFF.

The V and J genes are TRBV29-1 and TRBJ2-7; possibly TRBD2 for D (7 bases). The CDR3 has 16 residues. Trimming stripped 1 base from V and 0 bases from J, with 16 bases between. Germline CDR1 is SQVTM and CDR2 is ANQGSEA. The CDR3 is CSVEVGRGGPSYEQYF. The DNA for the CDR3 is TGCAGCGTTGAAGTGGGGAGGGGGGGACCCTCCTACGAGCAGTACTTC.

The chain couples TRBV6-1 to TRBJ1-2; no clear D gene. Germline V CDR1 and CDR2: MNHNS, SASEGT. V gave up 10 bases and J gave up 4 bases, with 22 bases separating them. The CDR3 is 15 amino acids. CDR3 loop: CATLGYEAYRYGYTF. In DNA, the CDR3 is TGTGCCACCTTGGGATATGAAGCGTACCGCTATGGCTACACCTTC.

The chain has TRBV7-2 and TRBJ2-5; 9 bases agree with TRBD1. Trimming took 1 base from V and 2 from J; bases not matched to a gene: 8. Per germline, CDR1 SGHTA and CDR2 FQGNSA. The CDR3 has 17 residues. CDR3 DNA: TGTGCCAGCAGCTTAGTCGGTTCGGGACAGGGTCAAGAGACCCAGTACTTC. Translation gives CASSLVGSGQGQETQYF.

V gene TRBV6-1 combines with J gene TRBJ2-1; D possibly uses TRBD1 or TRBD2 (5 bases each). CDR3 length: 14 residues. V lost 1 base, J lost 3 bases, and 7 bases lay in between. CDR1 and CDR2 (germline): MNHNS, SASEGT. This CDR3 is CASSEVGVYNEQFF. For the CDR3, the DNA is TGTGCCAGCAGTGAAGTGGGGGTCTACAATGAGCAGTTCTTC.

The chain uses TRBV28 and TRBJ1-2, with 8 bases lining up with TRBD1. CDR1 MDHEN and CDR2 SYDVKM come from the germline V gene. This CDR3 spans 15 amino acids. Trimming at V came to 1 base and at J to 8 bases, leaving 9 bases not matched to a gene. The CDR3 nucleotides are TGTGCCAGCAGTTTATCGTGGACAGGGAGGGGGGGCTACACCTTC. Translation: CASSLSWTGRGGYTF.

The V call is TRBV25-1, the J call TRBJ2-5; either TRBD1 or TRBD2 may supply D (5 bases each). The CDR3 is made up of 15 amino acids. V gave up 7 bases and J gave up 2 bases, with 17 bases separating them. Germline CDR1 and CDR2: MGHDK and SYGVNS. CDR3 nucleotide sequence: TGTGCCAGCAATCCAACTGGGACGGGACAAGAGACCCAGTACTTC. The encoded protein is CASNPTGTGQETQYF.

This rearrangement joins TRBV14 to TRBJ2-5; no firm D call. V was cut by 0 bases and J by 7 bases, with 9 bases left in between. CDR3 length: 13 amino acids. The germline CDR1 and CDR2 sequences are SGHDN and FVKESK. The CDR3 DNA sequence: TGTGCCAGCAGCCAAGAACGCATGGGGACCCAGTACTTC. This translates into CASSQERMGTQYF.

This chain joins TRBV7-6 and TRBJ2-1; D unclear. V lost 1 base and J lost 0, with 10 bases in between. The CDR3 extends over 16 amino acids. CDR1 SGHVS and CDR2 FNYEAQ come from the germline V gene. The DNA for the CDR3 is TGTGCCAGCAGCTTAGGTGGGCCGAGCTCCTACAATGAGCAGTTCTTC. Its protein product is CASSLGGPSSYNEQFF.

V is TRBV30 and J is TRBJ1-4, with unresolved D. V was shortened by 4 bases and J by 6 bases, with 15 bases between the two germline ends. In germline, CDR1 is GTSNPN, CDR2 SVGIG (reference sequence). This CDR3 contains 14 residues. CDR3 in DNA: TGTGCCTGGACCCGGGGTGGAGGCGATGAAAAACTGTTTTTT. The encoded protein is CAWTRGGGDEKLFF.